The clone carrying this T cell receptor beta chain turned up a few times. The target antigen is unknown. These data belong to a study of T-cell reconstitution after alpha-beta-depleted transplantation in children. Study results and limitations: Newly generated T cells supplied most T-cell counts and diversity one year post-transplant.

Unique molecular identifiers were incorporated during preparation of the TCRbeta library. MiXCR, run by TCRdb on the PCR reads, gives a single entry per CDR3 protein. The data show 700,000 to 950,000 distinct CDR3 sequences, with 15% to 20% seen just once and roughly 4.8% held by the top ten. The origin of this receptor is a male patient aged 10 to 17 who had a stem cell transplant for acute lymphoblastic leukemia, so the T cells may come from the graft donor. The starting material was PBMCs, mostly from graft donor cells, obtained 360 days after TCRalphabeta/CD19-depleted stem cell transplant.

The CDR3 sequence is CSVVPVGSTDTQYF. CDR3 nucleotide sequence: TGCAGCGTTGTCCCGGTGGGGAGCACAGATACGCAGTATTTT. The V and J genes are TRBV29-1 and TRBJ2-3; no clear D. Germline V gene data show CDR1 as SQVTM and CDR2 as ANQGSEA. The ends were cut back, 4 bases at V and 0 bases at J, with 11 bases in the middle. CDR3 length: 14 amino acids.